The sample holds many counts of the clone carrying this TCR beta chain. This sample stems from a study of T-cell memory formation after mild COVID-19. The J segment lost 1 base and the V segment lost 5 bases, leaving 16 bases of the junction unmatched. This CDR3 is built from 18 residues. Looked up from germline, CDR1 is SGHTA and CDR2 is FQGNSA. TCRdb itself ran the 5' RACE reads through MiXCR, one entry per CDR3 protein. There are 150,000 to 200,000 distinct CDR3 sequences in the sample; 11% occur only once, and about 3.5% lies in the top ten. The specimen was PBMCs or a T cell subset sorted from them (not recorded which). This chain uses TRBV7-2 with TRBJ2-5; 7 bases are a match to TRBD1. The source of this sequence is a man in his late teens or twenties who had mild COVID-19 (a few samples of this study predate the infection). Cell type and time point are not known. Here the CDR3 reads CASSGPVRNTGVQETQYF. CDR3 sequence (DNA): TGTGCCAGCAGCGGCCCCGTTCGCAACACAGGGGTCCAAGAGACCCAGTACTTC.